This T cell receptor beta chain emerged from a study of CD8+ T cells in alopecia areata. The overall study: Twice daily, treated patients received 5 to 10 mg of oral tofacitinib. It was 6 to 18 months of tofacitinib, and then there were 6 months off drug. The study's findings and limits: Elevated clonality characterized lesional scalp relative to normal scalp, particularly in alopecia totalis/universalis. Scalp repertoires also include resident alphabeta T cells from normal skin.

The CDR3 is made up of 17 amino acids. Germline values: CDR1 SGHRS, CDR2 YFSETQ. V lost 4 bases and J lost 5, with 24 bases in between. As regards this clone: Its antigen is not identified.

Extracted from the samples, RNA was reverse transcribed into cDNA to serve as the sequencing template. The data were produced by immunoSEQ multiplex PCR, yet TCRdb's version contains in-frame clones alone and is incomplete. Altogether about 180,000 clones are present, about 72% being singletons, with the ten largest covering 11%. The clonotype originates from a human donor with alopecia areata. The sample consisted of CD8+ T cells sorted from blood, taken at week 0. The rearrangement uses TRBV5-1 and TRBJ2-5; the D gene is possibly TRBD1 (5 bases). The CDR3 DNA follows: TGCGCCAGCAGCCCCCCTCTGACAGTTTTCAAGTCGGAGACCCAGTACTTC. Protein: CASSPPLTVFKSETQYF.